The 7 T cell receptor beta chains reported below all come from one sample, sequenced in a study of blood T cell repertoires in COVID-19. TCRdb's copy holds only in-frame clones and misses some; the assay was immunoSEQ multiplex PCR. The sample records approximately 210,000 clones, approximately 81% being singletons. The specimen was peripheral blood. All receptors derive from an elderly woman with COVID-19, enrolled during active disease.

V is TRBV9 and J is TRBJ1-1; 7 bases match TRBD1. The CDR3 is 15 residues long. Looked up from germline, CDR1 is SGDLS and CDR2 is YYNGEE. V gave up 6 bases and J gave up 4 bases; unmatched junction bases: 12. The CDR3 loop is CASNSGGDVATEAFF. In DNA, the CDR3 is TGTGCCAGCAATTCAGGGGGAGATGTCGCCACTGAAGCTTTCTTT.

The chain combines TRBV19 with TRBJ2-5; 9 bases match TRBD1. Germline CDR1 LNHDA, CDR2 SQIVND (reference sequence). V lost 7 bases to trimming and J lost 4 bases; unmatched junction nucleotides: 7. There are 14 residues in the CDR3. The CDR3, as DNA: TGTGCCAGTATGGGACAGGGAGCGGGAGAGACCCAGTACTTC. Protein product: CASMGQGAGETQYF.

CDR3 DNA sequence: TGTGCCAGCAGCCCGACAGGTAGTGGAAACACCATATATTTT. Its translation is CASSPTGSGNTIYF. This chain links TRBV2 with TRBJ1-3, with D perhaps matching TRBD1 (6 bases). Between the trimmed V and J ends, which lost 6 bases and 3 bases, there was a span of 12 bases. Germline CDR1 reads SNHLY; CDR2 reads FYNNEI. CDR3 length equals 14 residues.

The rearrangement joins TRBV6-1 to TRBJ2-7; 9 positions match TRBD1. In germline, CDR1 is MNHNS, CDR2 SASEGT. J gave up 0 bases and V 5 bases, and 2 bases lay outside the gene matches. The CDR3 spans 14 residues. The CDR3 coding sequence is TGTGCCAGCAGTCGGACAGGGGTCTCCTACGAGCAGTACTTC. Amino acid sequence: CASSRTGVSYEQYF.

V is TRBV19 and J is TRBJ2-4, with 8 bases matching TRBD2. V shed 5 bases and J 5 bases; nucleotides not matched to a gene: 8. CDR3 length: 15 residues. The germline V gene has CDR1 LNHDA and CDR2 SQIVND (reference sequence). The CDR3 here is CASSVLGLVENIQYF. CDR3 coding DNA: TGTGCCAGTAGTGTGCTGGGACTAGTCGAAAACATTCAGTACTTC.

This chain links TRBV4-2 with TRBJ2-5, with 12 bases aligning to TRBD2. Germline V gene sequence: CDR1 LGHNA, CDR2 YNFKEQ. The CDR3 is made up of 16 amino acids. Unmatched junction bases numbered 5, after V lost 4 bases and J lost 2 bases. In nucleotides, the CDR3 is TGTGCCAGCAGCCCCGGGACTAGCGGGCAACAAGAGACCCAGTACTTC. Protein product: CASSPGTSGQQETQYF.

Remarks on this clone: The sample has other DNA sequences that encode this CDR3 too. This sequence joins TRBV11-3 and TRBJ2-5; D possibly corresponds to TRBD1 (5 bases). Germline V gene lookup returns CDR1 SGHNT and CDR2 YENEEA. This CDR3 region has 14 residues. The germline V and J ends were trimmed by 1 base and 3 bases, with 9 bases remaining between them. CDR3 in amino acids: CASSLGQGEETQYF. The CDR3 region has the DNA TGTGCCAGCAGCTTAGGTCAGGGTGAAGAGACCCAGTACTTC.